The rows below give T cell receptor beta chains drawn from one sample of a study of T cells after yellow fever vaccination. TCRdb itself ran the 5' RACE reads through MiXCR, one entry per CDR3 protein. This table has about 200,000 distinct CDR3 sequences, around 3.1% appearing once. The sample here was CD4+ T cells sorted from PBMCs, taken 10 days after the yellow fever booster vaccination. The receptor set was obtained from a man younger than 30 who received the YFV17D yellow fever vaccine. CDR3s include the opening cysteine and the closing phenylalanine or tryptophan. The D gene is left open where the match is weak. For some rows the clone size is stated as once, few or many, or as a class when expanded; others skip it.

V	J	D	size	CDR3	DNA
TRBV12-3/TRBV12-4	TRBJ1-4	TRBD1	few	CASSLDRGSGKLFF	TGTGCCAGCAGTTTAGACAGGGGGTCCGGAAAACTGTTTTTT
TRBV7-2	TRBJ1-6	-	-	CASSSGPFSPLHF	TGTGCCAGCAGCTCCGGACCCTTTTCACCCCTCCACTTT
TRBV12-3/TRBV12-4	TRBJ2-5	-	many	CASSFTGQETQYF	TGTGCCAGCAGTTTCACAGGCCAAGAGACCCAGTACTTC
TRBV7-6	TRBJ2-5	-	many	CASSLNPAGEETQYF	TGTGCCAGCAGCTTAAACCCGGCAGGGGAAGAGACCCAGTACTTC
TRBV5-1	TRBJ2-1	-	many	CASSLGTSEQFF	TGCGCCAGCAGCTTGGGTACGAGTGAGCAGTTCTTC
TRBV29-1	TRBJ2-7	TRBD1	many	CSTGQGPEQYF	TGCAGCACCGGACAGGGCCCCGAGCAGTACTTC
TRBV5-1	TRBJ1-1	-	many	CASSLFPGDLSEAFF	TGCGCCAGCAGCTTGTTTCCAGGAGACCTTTCTGAAGCTTTCTTT
TRBV9	TRBJ1-1	-	many	CASSRGGALMNTEAFF	TGTGCCAGCAGCCGTGGGGGGGCCCTAATGAACACTGAAGCTTTCTTT
TRBV5-1	TRBJ2-2	-	many	CASRVMDTGELFF	TGCGCCAGCAGGGTGATGGACACCGGGGAGCTGTTTTTT
TRBV3-1	TRBJ2-1	TRBD2	many	CASSQFTSGYNEQFF	TGTGCCAGCAGCCAGTTCACTAGCGGCTACAATGAGCAGTTCTTC
TRBV20-1	TRBJ1-1	-	-	CSARKGRWNTEAFF	TGCAGTGCGCGAAAGGGACGGTGGAACACTGAAGCTTTCTTT
TRBV7-3	TRBJ2-3	TRBD2	many	CASSPGLAAVTDTQYF	TGTGCCAGCAGCCCCGGACTAGCGGCGGTCACAGATACGCAGTATTTT
TRBV5-1	TRBJ1-2	TRBD1	many	CASSSGQGAPLGGYTF	TGCGCCAGCAGCTCGGGACAGGGGGCGCCTTTGGGCGGCTACACCTTC
TRBV5-4	TRBJ2-3	-	-	CASSSHFMESSSTDTQYF	TGTGCCAGCAGCTCCCACTTTATGGAGTCCTCTAGCACAGATACGCAGTATTTT
TRBV5-6	TRBJ2-5	-	many	CASSYSGPFPETQYF	TGTGCCAGCAGCTACTCAGGCCCTTTTCCGGAGACCCAGTACTTC
TRBV4-1	TRBJ1-3	TRBD1	many	CASSLGQGAFGNTIYF	TGCGCCAGCAGCCTAGGACAGGGGGCTTTTGGAAACACCATATATTTT
TRBV5-1	TRBJ2-3	-	few	CASSSADGVTDTQYF	TGCGCCAGCAGCTCCGCAGACGGAGTCACAGATACGCAGTATTTT
TRBV2	TRBJ2-2	TRBD1	-	CASSKDHPGQMTAGELFF	TGTGCCAGCAGCAAGGACCATCCGGGACAGATGACAGCCGGGGAGCTGTTTTTT
TRBV7-3	TRBJ2-2	TRBD1	many	CASRDTGAGELFF	TGTGCCAGCAGAGATACAGGGGCCGGGGAGCTGTTTTTT
TRBV7-2	TRBJ2-3	TRBD2	many	CASSLGTSRSDTQYF	TGTGCCAGCAGCCTAGGGACTAGTAGATCAGATACGCAGTATTTT
TRBV5-1	TRBJ1-1	-	many	CASSLSVSDTEAFF	TGCGCCAGCAGCTTATCGGTCTCGGACACTGAAGCTTTCTTT
TRBV7-2	TRBJ1-2	-	few	CASSLAEPGGGGYTF	TGTGCCAGCAGCTTAGCCGAGCCGGGAGGCGGAGGCTACACCTTC
TRBV11-2	TRBJ1-3	-	many	CASSLVGRNTIYF	TGTGCCAGCAGCCTAGTGGGCAGAAACACCATATATTTT
TRBV7-6	TRBJ2-5	-	few	CASSLGLLETQYF	TGTGCCAGCAGCTTAGGTTTACTCGAGACCCAGTACTTC
TRBV15	TRBJ2-7	-	-	CATSRDRTTDYEQYF	TGTGCCACCAGCAGAGATAGGACGACGGACTACGAGCAGTACTTC
TRBV7-2	TRBJ2-6	-	many	CASSLQAAGANVLTF	TGTGCCAGCAGCTTACAGGCGGCTGGGGCCAACGTCCTGACTTTC
TRBV5-1	TRBJ1-5	TRBD1	-	CASSRGTGDDQPQHF	TGCGCCAGCAGCCGAGGGACAGGGGACGATCAGCCCCAGCATTTT
TRBV7-2	TRBJ1-4	-	many	CASSLWSGRLGEKLFF	TGTGCCAGCAGCTTATGGAGCGGGAGGCTAGGCGAAAAACTGTTTTTT
TRBV5-6	TRBJ2-3	-	many	CASSYREADTQYF	TGTGCCAGCAGCTACAGGGAGGCAGATACGCAGTATTTT
TRBV20-1	TRBJ2-1	TRBD1	many	CSATGTGTEQFF	TGCAGTGCGACCGGGACAGGTACTGAGCAGTTCTTC
TRBV18	TRBJ2-5	TRBD1	many	CASSQRGTGEETQYF	TGTGCCAGCTCACAACGAGGGACAGGGGAAGAGACCCAGTACTTC
TRBV7-2	TRBJ2-3	-	-	CASSLATPGDTQYF	TGTGCCAGCAGCTTAGCTACGCCGGGAGATACGCAGTATTTT
TRBV12-3/TRBV12-4	TRBJ1-5	-	many	CASSLRPVDPPQHF	TGTGCCAGCAGTTTGAGGCCGGTCGATCCGCCCCAGCATTTT
TRBV6-5	TRBJ1-1	TRBD1	-	CASSYRDGRGLGEAFF	TGTGCCAGCAGTTACCGGGATGGCAGGGGGCTTGGTGAAGCTTTCTTT
TRBV18	TRBJ2-2	-	few	CASSPRGNANTGELFF	TGTGCCAGCTCACCAAGGGGGAACGCGAACACCGGGGAGCTGTTTTTT